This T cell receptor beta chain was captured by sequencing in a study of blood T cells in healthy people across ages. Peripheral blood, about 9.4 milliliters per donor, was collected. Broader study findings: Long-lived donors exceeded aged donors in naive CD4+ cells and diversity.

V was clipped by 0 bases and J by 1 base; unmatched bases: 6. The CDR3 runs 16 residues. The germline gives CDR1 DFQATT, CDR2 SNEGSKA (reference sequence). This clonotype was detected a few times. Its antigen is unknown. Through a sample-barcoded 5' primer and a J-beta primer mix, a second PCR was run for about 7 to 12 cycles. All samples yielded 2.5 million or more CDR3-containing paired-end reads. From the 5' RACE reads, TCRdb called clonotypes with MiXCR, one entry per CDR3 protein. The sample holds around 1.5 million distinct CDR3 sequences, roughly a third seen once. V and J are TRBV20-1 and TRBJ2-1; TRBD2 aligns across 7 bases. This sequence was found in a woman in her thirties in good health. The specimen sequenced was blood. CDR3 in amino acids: CSARDLTSVSYNEQFF. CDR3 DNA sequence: TGCAGTGCTAGAGATCTCACTAGCGTATCCTACAATGAGCAGTTCTTC.